The rows below give T cell receptor beta chains drawn from one sample of a study of identical twins. Each CDR3 protein is one row after TCRdb ran MiXCR on the 5' RACE reads. This table holds 450,000 to 650,000 distinct CDR3 sequences, around 9.6% found once. These same data were also listed under a study on yellow fever vaccine responses in identical twins.

The sample taken for sequencing was PBMCs. The source is a woman in her late teens or twenties in good health. The CDR3 runs from the conserved cysteine through the conserved F or W. Each record gives: V gene, D gene, clone size, J gene, CDR3 DNA, CDR3 protein. A D gene is named only where the DNA matches it firmly. A row's size may be missing; if present it is once, few, many or a size class.

V gene: TRBV20-1
D gene: -
clone size: few
J gene: TRBJ1-1
CDR3 DNA: TGCAGTGCTAGAGACCCGACAAGAGGTAATGAAGCTTTCTTT
CDR3 protein: CSARDPTRGNEAFF

V gene: TRBV28
D gene: -
clone size: -
J gene: TRBJ2-7
CDR3 DNA: TGTGCCAGCAGTTTACCATCACTAACCCTAGGGAACGAGCAGTACTTC
CDR3 protein: CASSLPSLTLGNEQYF

V gene: TRBV7-2
D gene: TRBD1
clone size: few
J gene: TRBJ2-1
CDR3 DNA: TGTGCCAGCACCACTAGACAGGGAAATGAGCAGTTCTTC
CDR3 protein: CASTTRQGNEQFF

V gene: TRBV20-1
D gene: -
clone size: -
J gene: TRBJ2-1
CDR3 DNA: TGCAGTGCCCCACAGACGCTCTACAATGAGCAGTTCTTC
CDR3 protein: CSAPQTLYNEQFF

V gene: TRBV2
D gene: TRBD2
clone size: many
J gene: TRBJ2-2
CDR3 DNA: TGTGCCAGCAGGGGGACTAGCAGGAACACCGGGGAGCTGTTTTTT
CDR3 protein: CASRGTSRNTGELFF

V gene: TRBV12-3/TRBV12-4
D gene: -
clone size: -
J gene: TRBJ2-1
CDR3 DNA: TGTGCCAGCAGTCAGGGGACCCCCCTCTACAATGAGCAGTTCTTC
CDR3 protein: CASSQGTPLYNEQFF

V gene: TRBV5-1
D gene: -
clone size: few
J gene: TRBJ1-5
CDR3 DNA: TGCGCCAGCAACATCACAGGGACAAATAGCAATCAGCCCCAGCATTTT
CDR3 protein: CASNITGTNSNQPQHF

V gene: TRBV9
D gene: TRBD1
clone size: few
J gene: TRBJ2-5
CDR3 DNA: TGTGCCAGCAGCGCGGGACCGGGACAGGAAGAGACCCAGTACTTC
CDR3 protein: CASSAGPGQEETQYF

V gene: TRBV29-1
D gene: TRBD1
clone size: many
J gene: TRBJ2-5
CDR3 DNA: TGCAGCGTTGAAGGTCTCCCTTTTAACCCAGGGGGCTTACAAGAGACCCAGTACTTC
CDR3 protein: CSVEGLPFNPGGLQETQYF

V gene: TRBV12-3/TRBV12-4
D gene: -
clone size: many
J gene: TRBJ1-2
CDR3 DNA: TGTGCCAGCAGTCCGGACATTTTCTTGGGCTACACCTTC
CDR3 protein: CASSPDIFLGYTF

V gene: TRBV10-3
D gene: TRBD1
clone size: -
J gene: TRBJ1-2
CDR3 DNA: TGTGCCATCATGGCTCGGGACAGGGGGCTCCCCTTCGGCTACACCTTC
CDR3 protein: CAIMARDRGLPFGYTF

V gene: TRBV4-3
D gene: -
clone size: many
J gene: TRBJ2-1
CDR3 DNA: TGCGCCAGCAGCCAAGGGACTACTTCCTACAATGAGCAGTTCTTC
CDR3 protein: CASSQGTTSYNEQFF

V gene: TRBV7-3
D gene: TRBD2
clone size: many
J gene: TRBJ2-3
CDR3 DNA: TGTGCCAGCAGCAGAAGCGGGGGGGTCACAGATACGCAGTATTTT
CDR3 protein: CASSRSGGVTDTQYF

V gene: TRBV28
D gene: -
clone size: few
J gene: TRBJ1-6
CDR3 DNA: TGTGCCAGCAGTTTAGGGAGATCCCATTCACCCCTCCACTTT
CDR3 protein: CASSLGRSHSPLHF

V gene: TRBV25-1
D gene: -
clone size: -
J gene: TRBJ2-3
CDR3 DNA: TGTGCCAGCGGCAGACCTACCGACACAGATACGCAGTATTTT
CDR3 protein: CASGRPTDTDTQYF

V gene: TRBV12-3/TRBV12-4
D gene: TRBD2
clone size: many
J gene: TRBJ2-7
CDR3 DNA: TGTGCCAGCAGTTCCCCGACTAGCGGGAGAAAATACGAGCAGTACTTC
CDR3 protein: CASSSPTSGRKYEQYF

V gene: TRBV24-1
D gene: TRBD2
clone size: few
J gene: TRBJ2-5
CDR3 DNA: TGTGCCACCAGTGACCCCCTTTCGGAGGGGAGGGAAGAGACCCAGTACTTC
CDR3 protein: CATSDPLSEGREETQYF